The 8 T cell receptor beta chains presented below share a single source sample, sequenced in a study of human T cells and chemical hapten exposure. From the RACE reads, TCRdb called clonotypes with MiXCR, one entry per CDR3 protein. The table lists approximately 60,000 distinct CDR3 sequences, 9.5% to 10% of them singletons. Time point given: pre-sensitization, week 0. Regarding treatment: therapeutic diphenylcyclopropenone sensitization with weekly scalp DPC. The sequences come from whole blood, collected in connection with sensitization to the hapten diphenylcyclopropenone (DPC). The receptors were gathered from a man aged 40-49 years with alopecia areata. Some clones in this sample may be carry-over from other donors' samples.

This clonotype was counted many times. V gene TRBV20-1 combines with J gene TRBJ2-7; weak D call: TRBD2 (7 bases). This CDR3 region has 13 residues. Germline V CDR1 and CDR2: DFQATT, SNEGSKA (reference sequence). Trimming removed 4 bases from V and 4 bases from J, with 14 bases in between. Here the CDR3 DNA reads TGCAGTGCTAAGGGGGGGGACCTTTACGAGCAGTACTTC. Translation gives CSAKGGDLYEQYF.

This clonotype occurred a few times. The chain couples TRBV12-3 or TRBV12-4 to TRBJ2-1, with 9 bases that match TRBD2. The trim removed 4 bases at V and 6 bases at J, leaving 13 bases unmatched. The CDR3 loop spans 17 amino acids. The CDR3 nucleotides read TGTGCCAGCAGTTCCCCCCACCTAGCGGGGAGGACCAATGAGCAGTTCTTC. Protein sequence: CASSSPHLAGRTNEQFF.

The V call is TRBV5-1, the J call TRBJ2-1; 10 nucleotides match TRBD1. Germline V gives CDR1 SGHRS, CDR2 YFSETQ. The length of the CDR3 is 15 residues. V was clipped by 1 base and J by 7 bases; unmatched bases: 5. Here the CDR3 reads CASSLSGQGTNEQFF. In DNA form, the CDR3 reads TGCGCCAGCAGCTTGTCGGGACAGGGGACAAATGAGCAGTTCTTC.

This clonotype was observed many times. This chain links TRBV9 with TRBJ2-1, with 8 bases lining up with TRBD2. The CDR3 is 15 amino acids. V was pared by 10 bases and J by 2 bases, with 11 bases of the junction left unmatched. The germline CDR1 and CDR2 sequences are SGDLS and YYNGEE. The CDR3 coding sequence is TGTGCCGGTCCCCGGGGGGGAGACCCCTACAATGAGCAGTTCTTC. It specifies CAGPRGGDPYNEQFF.

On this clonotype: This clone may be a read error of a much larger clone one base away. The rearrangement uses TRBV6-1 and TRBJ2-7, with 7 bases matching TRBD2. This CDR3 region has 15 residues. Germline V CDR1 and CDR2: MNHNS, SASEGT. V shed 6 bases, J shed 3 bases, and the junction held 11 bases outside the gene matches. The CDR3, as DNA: TGTGCCAGCAGGATTTCGTCGGGGGGTCACTACGAGCAGTACTTC. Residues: CASRISSGGHYEQYF.

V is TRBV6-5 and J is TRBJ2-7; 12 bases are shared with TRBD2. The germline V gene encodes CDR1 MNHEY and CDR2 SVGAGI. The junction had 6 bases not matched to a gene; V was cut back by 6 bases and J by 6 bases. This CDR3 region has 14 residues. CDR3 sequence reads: CASSRLAGVGEQYF. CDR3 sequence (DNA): TGTGCCAGCAGCCGACTAGCGGGAGTAGGCGAGCAGTACTTC.

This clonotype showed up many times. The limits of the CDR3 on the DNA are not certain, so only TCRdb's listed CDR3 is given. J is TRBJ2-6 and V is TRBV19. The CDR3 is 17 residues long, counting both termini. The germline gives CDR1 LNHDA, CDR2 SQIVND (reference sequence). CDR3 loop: CASSTSGRLSGANVLTF.

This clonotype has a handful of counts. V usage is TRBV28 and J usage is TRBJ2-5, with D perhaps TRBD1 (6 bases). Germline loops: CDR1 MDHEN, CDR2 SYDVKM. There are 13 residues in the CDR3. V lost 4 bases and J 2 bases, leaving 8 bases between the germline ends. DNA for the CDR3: TGTGCCAGCAGTTGGCAGGGGCAAGAGACCCAGTACTTC. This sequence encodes CASSWQGQETQYF.